Each of the 29 T cell receptor beta chains below was sequenced from the same sample in a study of human T cells and chemical hapten exposure. MiXCR, run by TCRdb on the RACE reads, gives a single entry per CDR3 protein. The table has approximately 350,000 distinct CDR3 sequences, 6% to 7% seen once. Time point specified: patch test 2, 6 weeks after DPC sensitization. Indicated treatment: therapeutic diphenylcyclopropenone sensitization with weekly scalp DPC. The sample was whole blood, taken in connection with sensitization to the hapten diphenylcyclopropenone (DPC). The receptors come from a woman between 18 and 29 years old with alopecia areata. Some clones in this sample may be carry-over from other donors' samples.

The chain uses TRBV10-3 and TRBJ1-5; D gene unclear. V was cut by 3 bases and J by 0 bases, with 6 bases left in between. CDR1 is ENHRY and CDR2 is SYGVKD in the germline V gene. CDR3 size: 14 residues. CDR3 in amino acids: CAISDSDSNQPQHF. DNA of the CDR3: TGTGCCATCAGTGACAGCGATAGCAATCAGCCCCAGCATTTT.

Many counts were recorded for this clonotype. The chain links TRBV7-9 to TRBJ1-2, with a weak D call TRBD1 (6 bases). The CDR3 covers 12 residues. Germline V gene data show CDR1 as SEHNR and CDR2 as FQNEAQ (reference sequence). Trimming took off 1 base at V and 8 bases at J, with 8 bases between the two ends. In DNA, the CDR3 is TGTGCCAGCAGCTTAGTCGGGGGCGGCTACACCTTC. Protein sequence: CASSLVGGGYTF. Complete variable domain (other parts from reference TRBV7-9 and TRBJ1-2): DTGVSQNPRHKITKRGQNVTFRCDPISEHNRLYWYRQTLGQGPEFLTYFQNEAQLEKSRLLSDRFSAERPKGSFSTLEIQRTEQGDSAMYLCASSLVGGGYTFGSGTRLTVV.

This clonotype was observed many times. The rearrangement uses TRBV2 and TRBJ1-1; TRBD1 matches 8 bases. Trimming at V came to 7 bases and at J to 8 bases, leaving 9 bases not matched to a gene. Germline V gene data show CDR1 as SNHLY and CDR2 as FYNNEI. The CDR3 length is 13 residues. DNA of the CDR3: TGTGCCAGCAATAAAGGACAGGGTCCCGAAGCTTTCTTT. This codes for CASNKGQGPEAFF.

This clonotype was counted ten times or more. The gene calls are TRBV29-1 and TRBJ2-3; 9 bases are a match to TRBD2. From germline, CDR1 is SQVTM and CDR2 ANQGSEA. The CDR3 runs to 15 residues. The V gene end was trimmed by 7 bases and the J gene end by 5 bases; junction bases not matched to a gene: 13. CDR3 in DNA: TGCAGCGCCGCGGTCTCTAGCGGGGAGGGAGATACGCAGTATTTT. It encodes CSAAVSSGEGDTQYF.

V gene TRBV5-1 combines with J gene TRBJ2-7, with 8 bases identical to TRBD2. The germline V gene has CDR1 SGHRS and CDR2 YFSETQ. The V and J ends lost 3 bases and 6 bases, in that order; junction bases with no gene match: 11. The CDR3 loop spans 15 amino acids. The CDR3 sequence is CASSWPGGTGVEQYF. For the CDR3, the DNA is TGCGCCAGCAGCTGGCCGGGAGGGACGGGGGTCGAGCAGTACTTC.

This clonotype was observed many times. The chain recombines TRBV10-3 with TRBJ1-6; TRBD1 is a possible D gene (6 bases). The V and J ends lost 6 bases and 7 bases respectively, with 19 bases between them. CDR3 length equals 16 residues. Germline-derived CDR1 and CDR2 are ENHRY and SYGVKD. In nucleotides, the CDR3 is TGTGCCATCAGGGGGGGGCAGGGACTGTGGAATTCACCCCTCCACTTT. Its translation: CAIRGGQGLWNSPLHF.

This clonotype was observed a few times. The chain links TRBV3-1 to TRBJ1-5; maybe TRBD1 (5 bases). Germline values: CDR1 LGHDT, CDR2 YNNKEL (reference sequence). V dropped 4 bases and J dropped 1 base, with 14 bases sitting between them. The CDR3 covers 16 residues. For the CDR3, the DNA is TGTGCCAGCAGCCTAGCGGGGGGATGGAGCAATCAGCCCCAGCATTTT. Amino acid sequence: CASSLAGGWSNQPQHF.

There are a few counts of this clonotype. Given a much more abundant clone one base away, this may be a read error. J is TRBJ2-3 and V is TRBV12-3 or TRBV12-4, with D uncertain. The CDR3 loop spans 13 amino acids. V lost 3 bases and J 2 bases, leaving 6 bases between the germline ends. The CDR3 is CASSFATTDTQYF. For the CDR3, the DNA is TGTGCCAGCAGTTTTGCGACCACAGATACGCAGTATTTT.

This clonotype appeared a few times. This chain uses TRBV4-3 with TRBJ2-1; TRBD1 matches at 7 bases. Germline V lookup: CDR1 LGHNA, CDR2 YSLEER. V was clipped by 4 bases and J by 9 bases; unmatched bases: 6. This CDR3 contains 13 residues. The CDR3 DNA reads as TGCGCCAGCAGCCGATACAGGGGCGGTGAGCAGTTCTTC. Translating it yields CASSRYRGGEQFF.

The chain has TRBV3-1 and TRBJ2-3; TRBD2 is a possible D gene (6 bases). Germline V CDR1 and CDR2: LGHDT, YNNKEL (reference sequence). Trimming shortened V by 5 bases and J by 1 base, and 10 bases separated the two germline ends. This CDR3 is built from 14 residues. CDR3 sequence: CASSAWGGTDTQYF. CDR3 DNA: TGTGCCAGCAGCGCCTGGGGGGGCACAGATACGCAGTATTTT.

The rearrangement links TRBV5-1 to TRBJ2-5, with D perhaps being TRBD1 or TRBD2 (6 bases each). V lost 1 base and J 4 bases, leaving 8 bases between the germline ends. Germline CDR1 SGHRS, CDR2 YFSETQ. CDR3 length equals 13 residues. The CDR3 DNA reads as TGCGCCAGCAGCTTGTCGGGGGCAGAGACCCAGTACTTC. Its protein product is CASSLSGAETQYF.

This sequence joins TRBV6-5 and TRBJ2-2; tentative D call: TRBD1 (7 bases). Germline V CDR1 and CDR2: MNHEY, SVGAGI. Trimming took off 5 bases at V and 6 bases at J, with 13 bases between the two ends. This CDR3 is built from 14 residues. The CDR3 bases are TGTGCCAGCAGTAGACAGGGCGGGGCCGGGGAGCTGTTTTTT. It specifies CASSRQGGAGELFF.

The V call is TRBV18, the J call TRBJ1-2; a possible D gene is TRBD1 (5 bases). CDR1 is KGHSH and CDR2 is LQKENI in the germline V gene. The CDR3 consists of 14 residues. Trimming shortened V by 1 base and J by 8 bases, and 14 bases separated the two germline ends. The CDR3, as DNA: TGTGCCAGCTCACCACAGAGCAGGGCAGGGGGCTACACCTTC. Protein sequence: CASSPQSRAGGYTF.

The rearrangement links TRBV20-1 to TRBJ2-2; a weak D match, TRBD2 (6 bases). Per the germline V gene, CDR1 is DFQATT and CDR2 is SNEGSKA (reference sequence). Trimming removed 1 base at V and 5 bases at J, with 14 bases between. This CDR3 spans 15 amino acids. The CDR3 bases are TGCAGTGCTAGAGCTCCGGGGAGGCTGACCGGGGAGCTGTTTTTT. As protein: CSARAPGRLTGELFF.

This clonotype was seen many times. CDR3 DNA sequence: TGTGCCAGCAGCTTATTCCAGGGGGAGACCCAGTACTTC. This encodes CASSLFQGETQYF. The V and J genes are TRBV7-2 and TRBJ2-5, with D perhaps matching TRBD1 (6 bases). The CDR3 runs to 13 residues. Germline CDR1 and CDR2: SGHTA and FQGNSA. With 2 bases removed from V and 5 bases from J, the gap between germline ends came to 9 bases. Supplemented by reference TRBV7-2 and TRBJ2-5, the full variable domain reads GAGVSQSPSNKVTEKGKDVELRCDPISGHTALYWYRQSLGQGLEFLIYFQGNSAPDKSGLPSDRFSAERTGGSVSTLTIQRTQQEDSAVYLCASSLFQGETQYFGPGTRLLVL.

This clonotype has a count of ten or more. V and J are TRBV4-3 and TRBJ2-2; maybe TRBD2 (6 bases). V was pared by 3 bases and J by 8 bases, with 16 bases between. The germline CDR1 and CDR2 sequences are LGHNA and YSLEER. The CDR3 loop spans 15 amino acids. CDR3 amino acids: CASSQDRERWGELFF. DNA of the CDR3: TGCGCCAGCAGCCAGGACCGGGAGAGGTGGGGGGAGCTGTTTTTT.

This clonotype has only a few counts. The genes are TRBV12-3 or TRBV12-4 and TRBJ1-2; D is undetermined. The CDR3 runs 12 residues. With 1 base removed from V and 4 bases from J, the gap between germline ends came to 4 bases. The chain's CDR3 is CASSLGRYGYTF. In DNA, the CDR3 is TGTGCCAGCAGTTTAGGTCGCTATGGCTACACCTTC.

The J gene is TRBJ1-6, the V gene TRBV27; TRBD1 agrees at 8 bases. Germline values: CDR1 MNHEY, CDR2 SMNVEV (reference sequence). The CDR3 covers 15 residues. Germline trimming cut 5 bases from V and 14 bases from J; bases unmatched to any gene: 14. The CDR3, as DNA: TGTGCCAGCAGTGAGACCGGACAGGGCACGGGGGCCCTCCACTTT. This translates into CASSETGQGTGALHF.

This clonotype was picked up many times. The CDR3: CASSPTGGSLYGYTF. CDR3 bases: TGCGCCAGCAGCCCTACAGGGGGCAGTCTCTATGGCTACACCTTC. This chain uses TRBV4-3 with TRBJ1-2, with 9 bases aligning to TRBD1. Germline CDR1 and CDR2: LGHNA and YSLEER. The CDR3 sequence is 15 residues long. V was clipped by 4 bases and J by 4 bases; unmatched bases: 7.

This clonotype has at least ten counts. J is TRBJ1-4 and V is TRBV6-6; D is ambiguous. The CDR3 is made up of 14 amino acids. The germline CDR1 and CDR2 sequences are MNHNY and SVGAGI (reference sequence). Trimming stripped 6 bases from V and 4 bases from J, with 12 bases between. CDR3 region: CASRASYLNEKLFF. In DNA form, the CDR3 reads TGTGCCAGCAGGGCTTCTTACCTTAATGAAAAACTGTTTTTT.

The J gene is TRBJ1-3, the V gene TRBV7-2; 7 nucleotides agree with TRBD1. Germline assignment: CDR1 SGHTA and CDR2 FQGNSA. The CDR3 consists of 16 residues. Germline trimming cut 5 bases from V and 2 bases from J; bases unmatched to any gene: 9. CDR3 sequence reads: CASSLLPGQAGNTIYF. The CDR3 nucleotides read TGTGCCAGCAGCCTCCTTCCCGGACAGGCTGGAAACACCATATATTTT.

This clonotype has at least ten counts. The V gene is TRBV12-3 or TRBV12-4, the J gene TRBJ2-5; D gene unclear. The CDR3 extends over 14 amino acids. Trimming left V 2 bases short and J 2 bases short, with 9 bases between. The CDR3 nucleotides are TGTGCCAGCAGTTTATATCAGTGGCAAGAGACCCAGTACTTC. Translated: CASSLYQWQETQYF.

On this clonotype: At one of its ends the junction is not consistent with the germline gene, which may arise from a read error. V usage is TRBV12-5 and J usage is TRBJ2-1; TRBD2 might be the D (6 bases). The germline CDR1 and CDR2 sequences are LGHNT and FRNRAP. This CDR3 contains 15 residues. The CDR3 spells CASGQTSPGYTEQFF. In DNA form, the CDR3 reads TGTGCTAGTGGTCAAACTAGCCCCGGCTACACTGAGCAGTTCTTC.

At least ten counts were recorded for this clonotype. This chain joins TRBV6-4 and TRBJ1-6; tentative D call: TRBD1 (5 bases). This CDR3 comprises 18 residues. The V end was cut by 6 bases, the J end by 8 bases, with 26 bases between. Germline V gives CDR1 MRHNA, CDR2 SNTAGT. CDR3 loop: CASRRHHNPGLGYSPLHF. The CDR3 DNA follows: TGTGCCAGCAGACGTCACCATAATCCGGGACTGGGATATTCACCCCTCCACTTT.

At least ten counts were recorded for this clonotype. This rearrangement joins TRBV7-9 to TRBJ1-1; the D is unclear. CDR3 length: 13 amino acids. The V end was cut by 2 bases, the J end by 3 bases, with 7 bases between. CDR1 is SEHNR and CDR2 is FQNEAQ in the germline V gene (reference sequence). This chain's CDR3 is CASSLQSDTEAFF. CDR3 nucleotide sequence: TGTGCCAGCAGCTTACAGTCAGACACTGAAGCTTTCTTT.

The rearrangement joins TRBV27 to TRBJ2-1; 10 bases are shared with TRBD2. Germline CDR1 is MNHEY and CDR2 is SMNVEV (reference sequence). J was trimmed by 6 bases and V by 0 bases; bases with no gene match: 5. This CDR3 region has 16 residues. The CDR3 is CASSLSASGGLNEQFF. CDR3 bases: TGTGCCAGCAGTTTATCGGCTAGCGGGGGACTCAATGAGCAGTTCTTC.

V usage is TRBV28 and J usage is TRBJ2-5; 12 nucleotides line up with TRBD2. Germline values: CDR1 MDHEN, CDR2 SYDVKM. The CDR3 is 15 residues long. Trimming at V came to 8 bases and at J to 7 bases, leaving 11 bases not matched to a gene. The CDR3 reads CASDTSGGPYVTQYF. CDR3 nucleotide sequence: TGTGCCAGCGATACTAGCGGGGGGCCTTACGTGACCCAGTACTTC.

This clonotype was seen repeatedly, ten times or more. V usage is TRBV7-8 and J usage is TRBJ1-5, with unresolved D. The CDR3 spans 18 residues. Trimming pared 5 bases from V and 4 bases from J, leaving 24 bases between. The V gene's germline CDR1 is SGHVS and CDR2 FQNEAQ. The CDR3 coding sequence is TGTGCCAGCAGCACACTCGCGGGCTTAACAAAAAGAAATCAGCCCCAGCATTTT. Protein sequence: CASSTLAGLTKRNQPQHF.

In its sample, this clonotype was seen many times. CDR3 DNA: TGTGCCAGCAGCAACACAGGGGGCGGCGGAAACACCATATATTTT. Its translation: CASSNTGGGGNTIYF. This rearrangement joins TRBV5-4 to TRBJ1-3, with 9 bases identical to TRBD1. CDR1 and CDR2 from the germline V gene are SGHNT and YYREEE (reference sequence). The CDR3 runs to 15 residues. The V and J ends lost 4 bases and 4 bases, in that order; junction bases with no gene match: 6.